The present entry profiles one TCR beta chain with its context. Its antigen is currently unknown. Vbeta (60) and Jbeta (13) primers were used in the PCR. Some clones are missing from TCRdb's copy, which holds only in-frame ones; the method was immunoSEQ multiplex PCR. Of approximately 150,000 clones in the sample, 77% were seen once. Everyone who donated was a healthy bone marrow donor. Trimming stripped 0 bases from V and 1 base from J, with 16 bases between. CDR1 is SGHKS, CDR2 YYEKEE, per germline (reference sequence). This CDR3 comprises 17 residues. The sample comes from a study of cytomegalovirus exposure and HLA in healthy donors. The study's findings and limits: The later analysis indicated that the majority of CMV-associated TCR beta chains appeared HLA-restricted.

The receptor's source is a woman aged 25 to 39 in good health and CMV-seronegative. This sequence joins TRBV5-5 and TRBJ1-2; maybe TRBD1 (6 bases). The sequencing input was PBMCs. In DNA, the CDR3 is TGTGCCAGCAGCTTGGAATTAGGACAGTACAATAACTATGGCTACACCTTC. As protein: CASSLELGQYNNYGYTF.